Listed below are T cell receptor beta chains from one sample, sequenced in a study of cytomegalovirus exposure and HLA in healthy donors. Clones were sequenced by immunoSEQ multiplex PCR, and TCRdb holds only the in-frame ones, with some missing. The sample yields roughly 120,000 clones, around nine tenths seen once. Sequences were obtained from PBMCs. The receptors shown here come from a young woman in good health and CMV-seropositive. The CDR3 runs from the conserved cysteine through the conserved F or W. D genes are given only for firm matches. Clone size is given for some rows only: seen once, a few or many times, or a class if the clone is expanded.

V: TRBV7-9
size: once
D: TRBD1
J: TRBJ2-7
CDR3: CASSLLRQGTHEQYF
DNA: TGTGCCAGCAGCCTACTACGACAGGGGACCCACGAGCAGTACTTC

V: TRBV28
size: .
D: TRBD2
J: TRBJ2-1
CDR3: CASSLREGSYNEQFF
DNA: TGTGCCAGCAGTTTGCGGGAGGGCTCCTACAATGAGCAGTTCTTC

V: TRBV7-3
size: .
D: .
J: TRBJ2-1
CDR3: CASSPEDRAYNEQFF
DNA: TGTGCCAGCAGCCCGGAGGACAGAGCCTACAATGAGCAGTTCTTC

V: TRBV5-1
size: .
D: .
J: TRBJ2-1
CDR3: CASSSRADRSYNEQFF
DNA: TGCGCCAGCAGCTCCCGAGCGGACCGCTCCTACAATGAGCAGTTCTTC

V: TRBV7-8
size: once
D: TRBD2
J: TRBJ2-7
CDR3: CASSLLVRGSLYEQYF
DNA: TGTGCCAGCAGCTTATTGGTGCGGGGGAGTCTCTACGAGCAGTACTTC

V: TRBV27
size: .
D: TRBD1
J: TRBJ1-5
CDR3: CASQMGQPYQPQHF
DNA: TGTGCCAGCCAAATGGGACAGCCCTATCAGCCCCAGCATTTT

V: TRBV7-9
size: once
D: TRBD1
J: TRBJ1-2
CDR3: CATRTGANYGYTF
DNA: TGTGCCACTAGGACAGGGGCTAACTATGGCTACACCTTC

V: TRBV11-2
size: .
D: TRBD1
J: TRBJ2-2
CDR3: CASSRGTVTNTGELFF
DNA: TGTGCCAGCAGCCGTGGGACAGTGACGAACACCGGGGAGCTGTTTTTT

V: TRBV7-9
size: .
D: TRBD2
J: TRBJ2-3
CDR3: CASSPSGGADTDTQYF
DNA: TGTGCCAGCAGCCCTAGCGGGGGGGCCGACACAGATACGCAGTATTTT

V: TRBV7-2
size: .
D: .
J: TRBJ1-2
CDR3: CASSLGGGYGYTF
DNA: TGTGCCAGCAGCTTAGGTGGCGGCTATGGCTACACCTTC

V: TRBV9
size: .
D: .
J: TRBJ2-5
CDR3: CASSQGHQETQYF
DNA: TGTGCCAGCAGCCAGGGCCACCAAGAGACCCAGTACTTC

V: TRBV10-3
size: .
D: TRBD1
J: TRBJ1-2
CDR3: CAIRETGGRVGYTF
DNA: TGTGCCATCAGAGAGACAGGGGGCCGCGTGGGCTACACCTTC

V: TRBV6-5
size: .
D: .
J: TRBJ1-1
CDR3: CASSTVGQTFEAFF
DNA: TGTGCCAGCAGTACGGTTGGACAAACGTTTGAAGCTTTCTTT

V: TRBV12-2
size: .
D: .
J: TRBJ1-1
CDR3: CASRLAFGGMNTEAFF
DNA: TGTGCAAGTCGCTTAGCGTTTGGGGGGATGAACACTGAAGCTTTCTTT

V: TRBV19
size: .
D: TRBD1
J: TRBJ2-6
CDR3: CASSRQGMIGANVLTF
DNA: TGTGCCAGTAGTAGACAGGGGATGATTGGGGCCAACGTCCTGACTTTC

V: TRBV7-2
size: .
D: .
J: TRBJ2-1
CDR3: CASSLLYNGEQFF
DNA: TGTGCCAGCAGCTTATTATACAATGGTGAGCAGTTCTTC